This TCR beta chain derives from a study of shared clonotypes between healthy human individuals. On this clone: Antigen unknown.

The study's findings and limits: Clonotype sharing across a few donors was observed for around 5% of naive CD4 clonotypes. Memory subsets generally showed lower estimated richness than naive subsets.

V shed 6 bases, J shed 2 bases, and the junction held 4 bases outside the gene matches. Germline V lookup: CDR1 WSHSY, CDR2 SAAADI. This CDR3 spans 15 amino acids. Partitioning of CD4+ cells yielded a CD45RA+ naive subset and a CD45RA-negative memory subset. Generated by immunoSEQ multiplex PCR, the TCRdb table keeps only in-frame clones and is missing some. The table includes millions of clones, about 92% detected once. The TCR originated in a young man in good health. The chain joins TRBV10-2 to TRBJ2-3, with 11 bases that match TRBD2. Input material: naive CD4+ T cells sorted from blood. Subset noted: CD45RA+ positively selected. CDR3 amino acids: CASSTSGGNTDTQYF. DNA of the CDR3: TGCGCCAGCAGCACTAGCGGGGGAAACACAGATACGCAGTATTTT.